Listed here are 32 T cell receptor beta chains from one sample, sequenced in a study of CD8 T cells in ankylosing spondylitis. Findings and caveats of the study: The study identified a TCR beta motif of several highly homologous variants that appeared characteristic of ankylosing spondylitis blood.

Their cognate antigens are unknown. From the 5' RACE reads, TCRdb called clonotypes with MiXCR, one entry per CDR3 protein. The sample has over 600,000 distinct CDR3 sequences; around 20% are singletons. What was sequenced was blood, either unsorted or a sorted T cell fraction (not recorded which). The receptors derive from a male donor with ankylosing spondylitis.

This clonotype was detected only a few times. V gene TRBV5-1 combines with J gene TRBJ2-1, with TRBD2 as a possible D gene (5 bases). Germline CDR1 is SGHRS and CDR2 is YFSETQ. Between the trimmed V and J ends, which lost 2 bases and 2 bases, there was a span of 11 bases. This CDR3 contains 15 residues. The DNA for the CDR3 is TGCGCCAGCAGCTTTGCTGGAGCGGCCTACAATGAGCAGTTCTTC. This sequence encodes CASSFAGAAYNEQFF.

This clonotype appeared a few times. V and J are TRBV4-3 and TRBJ1-1, with a tentative D call TRBD1 (6 bases). CDR3 size: 13 residues. The V and J ends lost 0 bases and 8 bases respectively, with 10 bases between them. CDR1 and CDR2 (germline): LGHNA, YSLEER. CDR3 amino acids: CASSQDLRGEAFF. In nucleotides, the CDR3 is TGCGCCAGCAGCCAAGATTTAAGGGGGGAAGCTTTCTTT.

The table lists this clonotype with many counts. The chain has TRBV21-1 and TRBJ2-7; TRBD1 is taken as the D call from the table, unchecked against the DNA. TRBV21-1 is a pseudogene. The CDR3 totals 12 residues. This CDR3 reads CAGGGIGYEQYF. CDR3 bases: TGTGCAGGCGGGGGTATTGGATACGAGCAGTACTTC.

This clonotype was recorded a few times. The chain uses TRBV20-1 and TRBJ1-1, with D maybe TRBD1 (5 bases). The ends were cut back, 6 bases at V and 1 base at J, with 21 bases in the middle. The CDR3 loop spans 16 amino acids. CDR1 and CDR2 from the germline V gene are DFQATT and SNEGSKA (reference sequence). The CDR3 protein is CSAPAPALGQNTEAFF. In DNA, the CDR3 is TGCAGTGCCCCGGCGCCCGCCCTAGGACAGAACACTGAAGCTTTCTTT.

This clonotype was counted between two and nine times. This rearrangement joins TRBV4-1 to TRBJ2-5, with 8 bases aligning to TRBD2. J was trimmed by 4 bases and V by 5 bases; bases with no gene match: 12. Germline V lookup: CDR1 MGHRA, CDR2 YSYEKL. CDR3 length equals 16 residues. The CDR3 loop reads CASSYQAGAGLETQYF. DNA for the CDR3: TGCGCCAGCAGCTACCAAGCGGGGGCCGGTTTAGAGACCCAGTACTTC.

This chain uses TRBV14 with TRBJ2-1, with 7 bases identical to TRBD1. The junction had 0 bases not matched to a gene; V was cut back by 1 base and J by 12 bases. There are 11 residues in the CDR3. Germline V gene lookup returns CDR1 SGHDN and CDR2 FVKESK. The CDR3: CASSQGTGQFF. The DNA for the CDR3 is TGTGCCAGCAGCCAAGGGACAGGGCAGTTCTTC.

This clonotype was observed many times. This sequence joins TRBV5-1 and TRBJ2-5; D tentatively fits TRBD1 or TRBD2 (6 bases each). There are 14 residues in the CDR3. The germline V and J ends were trimmed by 4 bases and 5 bases, with 15 bases remaining between them. In germline, CDR1 is SGHRS, CDR2 YFSETQ. The CDR3 sequence is CASSLQGGQETQYF. The CDR3 DNA reads TGCGCCAGCAGCCTACAAGGGGGGCAGGAGACCCAGTACTTC.

This clonotype was observed a handful of times. V gene TRBV19 combines with J gene TRBJ2-7; a weak D match, TRBD1 (7 bases). V lost 5 bases and J 2 bases, leaving 13 bases between the germline ends. The CDR3 runs 14 residues. CDR1 LNHDA and CDR2 SQIVND come from the germline V gene (reference sequence). The CDR3 region is CASSLTGEAYEQYF. CDR3 in DNA: TGTGCCAGTAGTTTAACAGGGGAGGCCTACGAGCAGTACTTC.

DNA for the CDR3: TGTGCCAGCAGCTTACTAGGGGAGACTAGCACAGATACGCAGTATTTT. Translated: CASSLLGETSTDTQYF. This rearrangement joins TRBV7-9 to TRBJ2-3, with D possibly being TRBD1 or TRBD2 (5 bases each). CDR1 is SEHNR, CDR2 FQNEAQ, per germline (reference sequence). The CDR3 loop spans 16 amino acids. Trimming stripped 2 bases from V and 0 bases from J, with 12 bases between. The variable domain in full, completed from reference TRBV7-9 and TRBJ2-3, reads DTGVSQNPRHKITKRGQNVTFRCDPISEHNRLYWYRQTLGQGPEFLTYFQNEAQLEKSRLLSDRFSAERPKGSFSTLEIQRTEQGDSAMYLCASSLLGETSTDTQYFGPGTRLTVL.

V and J are TRBV20-1 and TRBJ2-3, with 7 bases aligning to TRBD1. Trimming took 6 bases from V and 5 from J; bases not matched to a gene: 8. The CDR3 length is 13 residues. Per the germline V gene, CDR1 is DFQATT and CDR2 is SNEGSKA (reference sequence). CDR3 DNA: TGCAGTGCCCCCCCAGGGGGACAAGATACGCAGTATTTT. Amino acids: CSAPPGGQDTQYF.

Only a few counts were recorded for this clonotype. The chain couples TRBV20-1 to TRBJ2-2; D unclear. The CDR3 loop spans 12 amino acids. CDR1 and CDR2 (germline): DFQATT, SNEGSKA (reference sequence). Trimming took 5 bases from V and 4 from J, leaving 8 bases between them. In nucleotides, the CDR3 is TGCAGTGCTGTCTTAGTCACCGGGGAGCTGTTTTTT. Protein product: CSAVLVTGELFF.

The chain is built from TRBV27 and TRBJ1-1, with D unclear. CDR3 length equals 13 residues. Trimming pared 2 bases from V and 6 bases from J, leaving 10 bases between. Per the germline V gene, CDR1 is MNHEY and CDR2 is SMNVEV (reference sequence). This chain's CDR3 is CASSLDAVAEAFF. CDR3 DNA sequence: TGTGCCAGCAGTTTAGATGCCGTGGCTGAAGCTTTCTTT.

V and J are TRBV18 and TRBJ1-1; the D is unclear. Trimming stripped 2 bases from V and 0 bases from J, with 10 bases between. Germline V gene data show CDR1 as KGHSH and CDR2 as LQKENI. The CDR3 extends over 15 amino acids. CDR3 bases: TGTGCCAGCTCACCAGGAGGCAGCATGAACACTGAAGCTTTCTTT. This encodes CASSPGGSMNTEAFF.

V gene TRBV4-3 combines with J gene TRBJ1-2; D ambiguous. The germline V and J ends were trimmed by 0 bases and 0 bases, with 20 bases remaining between them. CDR1 and CDR2 from the germline V gene are LGHNA and YSLEER. The CDR3 length is 19 residues. The CDR3 DNA reads as TGCGCCAGCAGCCAAGAATCTTCCAAAGTGCCAAAAACTAACTATGGCTACACCTTC. It specifies CASSQESSKVPKTNYGYTF.

The sample holds a few counts of this clonotype. The V and J genes are TRBV20-1 and TRBJ1-1; 8 nucleotides line up with TRBD1. The germline CDR1 and CDR2 sequences are DFQATT and SNEGSKA (reference sequence). The CDR3 has 11 residues. The CDR3 coding sequence is TGCAGCGCGGACAGGGCCACTGAAGCTTTCTTT. It specifies CSADRATEAFF.

This clonotype has more than one count but fewer than ten. V gene TRBV6-5 combines with J gene TRBJ2-7; D remains unclear. The CDR3 sequence is 13 residues long. CDR1 and CDR2 from the germline V gene are MNHEY and SVGAGI. Trimming removed 4 bases from V and 4 bases from J, with 11 bases in between. The CDR3 reads CASSSPLRYEQYF. The CDR3 DNA reads as TGTGCCAGCAGTTCTCCTTTGAGATACGAGCAGTACTTC.

There are many counts of this clonotype. The chain employs TRBV12-3 or TRBV12-4 and TRBJ1-1; D is perhaps TRBD1 (6 bases). The CDR3 length is 15 residues. The V gene lost 5 bases and the J gene lost 1 base, with 14 bases spanning the gap. In nucleotides, the CDR3 is TGTGCCAGCAGTCAAACCGGGACACCGAACACTGAAGCTTTCTTT. Translation: CASSQTGTPNTEAFF.

The CDR3 nucleotides read TGTGCCAGCAGCAAAGGGACTAGCGGGGATACGCAGTATTTT. Protein sequence: CASSKGTSGDTQYF. The chain joins TRBV7-3 to TRBJ2-3; 12 nucleotides agree with TRBD2. This CDR3 is 14 amino acids long. Germline CDR1 is SGHTA and CDR2 is FQGTGA. The V segment lost 5 bases and the J segment 6 bases; nucleotides outside the gene matches: 3.

J is TRBJ2-3 and V is TRBV29-1; D is uncertain. Germline CDR1 SQVTM, CDR2 ANQGSEA. The CDR3 covers 14 residues. Trimming took off 4 bases at V and 4 bases at J, with 15 bases between the two ends. In nucleotides, the CDR3 is TGCAGCGTTGGCGCAACCACAGTGGCAGATACGCAGTATTTT. Translation gives CSVGATTVADTQYF.

V and J are TRBV24-1 and TRBJ2-1; D possibly uses TRBD1 or TRBD2 (6 bases each). Per germline, CDR1 KGHDR and CDR2 SFDVKD. The length of the CDR3 is 20 residues. With 3 bases removed from V and 0 bases from J, the gap between germline ends came to 23 bases. The CDR3 coding sequence is TGTGCCACCAGTGATGCGACAGGAGCATGGCTGACTAGCTCCTACAATGAGCAGTTCTTC. Translating it yields CATSDATGAWLTSSYNEQFF.

The CDR3 coding sequence is TGTGCCAGCAGCGTACCGGGACAGGGTGGAAACATTCAGTACTTC. It specifies CASSVPGQGGNIQYF. The chain uses TRBV7-9 and TRBJ2-4; 9 bases line up with TRBD1. After removal of 5 bases from V and 6 bases from J, the junction contained 8 bases not matched to a gene. Germline CDR1 is SEHNR and CDR2 is FQNEAQ (reference sequence). The CDR3 has 15 amino acids.

This clonotype was counted only a few times. The V and J genes are TRBV24-1 and TRBJ2-6; D unresolved. In germline, CDR1 is KGHDR, CDR2 SFDVKD. Trimming shortened V by 4 bases and J by 2 bases, and 8 bases separated the two germline ends. This CDR3 is 15 amino acids long. The CDR3 bases are TGTGCCACCAGTGAGGGTGGAGCTGGGGCCAACGTCCTGACTTTC. Its translation is CATSEGGAGANVLTF.

This clonotype was counted between two and nine times. The rearrangement uses TRBV12-3 or TRBV12-4 and TRBJ2-1, with 10 bases lining up with TRBD2. The CDR3 length is 16 residues. J lost 6 bases, V lost 3 bases, and 8 bases had no gene match. CDR3 nucleotides: TGTGCCAGCAGTTTGAAGGGACTAGCGAGGGGCAATGAGCAGTTCTTC. This gives the protein CASSLKGLARGNEQFF.

The V gene is TRBV2, the J gene TRBJ1-5; 7 nucleotides line up with TRBD1. The CDR3 covers 15 residues. Per germline, CDR1 SNHLY and CDR2 FYNNEI. The V segment lost 5 bases and the J segment 0 bases; nucleotides outside the gene matches: 4. DNA for the CDR3: TGTGCCAGCAGTTACCAGGGGGATAGCAATCAGCCCCAGCATTTT. It is translated as CASSYQGDSNQPQHF.

The rearrangement uses TRBV6-1 and TRBJ1-1; D call uncertain. V was shortened by 7 bases and J by 10 bases, with 19 bases between the two germline ends. The CDR3 contains 13 residues. The germline CDR1 and CDR2 sequences are MNHNS and SASEGT. The CDR3, as DNA: TGTGCCAGCAACTACCTCAACGGTGACGGAGCTTTCTTT. Its protein product is CASNYLNGDGAFF.

This sequence joins TRBV20-1 and TRBJ1-6; no reliable D call. The CDR3 covers 14 residues. Germline values: CDR1 DFQATT, CDR2 SNEGSKA (reference sequence). Trimming cost V 3 bases and J 5 bases, with 11 bases left between them. CDR3 in amino acids: CSASFTADNSPLHF. CDR3 nucleotide sequence: TGCAGTGCTAGTTTTACGGCAGATAATTCACCCCTCCACTTT.

V usage is TRBV5-6 and J usage is TRBJ1-2; D is unresolved. Germline V gene data show CDR1 as SGHDT and CDR2 as YYEEEE. V lost 2 bases to trimming and J lost 8 bases, with 16 bases between them. The CDR3 length is 14 residues. The CDR3 region has the DNA TGTGCCAGCAGCTTAGGCATTCCCTATGGCGGCTACACCTTC. Its translation: CASSLGIPYGGYTF. The variable domain in full, with the rest retrieved from reference TRBV5-6 and TRBJ1-2, is DAGVTQSPTHLIKTRGQQVTLRCSPKSGHDTVSWYQQALGQGPQFIFQYYEEEERQRGNFPDRFSGHQFPNYSSELNVNALLLGDSALYLCASSLGIPYGGYTFGSGTRLTVV.

The chain couples TRBV7-9 to TRBJ2-1; the D is unclear. V gave up 8 bases and J gave up 5 bases, with 13 bases separating them. This CDR3 comprises 13 residues. Germline CDR1 SEHNR, CDR2 FQNEAQ (reference sequence). The CDR3 nucleotides read TGTGCCAGCCTGGGATGGGCTCACAATGAGCAGTTCTTC. This translates into CASLGWAHNEQFF.

In this sample, this clonotype turned up many times. As DNA, the CDR3 is TGCGCCAGCAGCTTCTTAGGATACATGGATGAGCAGTTCTTC. It is translated as CASSFLGYMDEQFF. This sequence joins TRBV5-1 and TRBJ2-1; D uncertain. Germline CDR1 reads SGHRS; CDR2 reads YFSETQ. The V end lost 2 bases, the J end lost 8 bases, and 14 bases lay between the germline ends. This CDR3 has 14 residues.

The chain couples TRBV29-1 to TRBJ2-1; 10 nucleotides agree with TRBD2. CDR3 size: 17 residues. The V and J ends lost 6 bases and 2 bases, in that order; junction bases with no gene match: 13. Germline values: CDR1 SQVTM, CDR2 ANQGSEA. The CDR3 sequence is CSVLGGLAGDTYNEQFF. CDR3 bases: TGCAGCGTACTAGGGGGGCTAGCGGGAGATACCTACAATGAGCAGTTCTTC.

V and J are TRBV12-3 or TRBV12-4 and TRBJ1-5, with D unresolved. The CDR3 covers 13 residues. Trimming removed 5 bases at V and 10 bases at J, with 15 bases between. The CDR3: CASSLGGSDPQHF. The CDR3, as DNA: TGTGCCAGCAGTCTGGGAGGGAGTGATCCCCAGCATTTT.

The sample holds a few counts of this clonotype. The CDR3 nucleotides are TGTGCCAGCAGTTTACTGGGAGGTCGCACTGAAGCTTTCTTT. Its translation: CASSLLGGRTEAFF. This sequence joins TRBV27 and TRBJ1-1; D unclear. Germline V gene data show CDR1 as MNHEY and CDR2 as SMNVEV (reference sequence). The CDR3 totals 14 residues. The ends were cut back, 2 bases at V and 4 bases at J, with 11 bases in the middle.